The T cell receptor beta chain under discussion was sequenced for a study of blood T cells in healthy people across ages. About the study: In model experiments, template switching was able to capture about one barcoded beta molecule for every two T cells that were present. Findings and limits, study-wide: Donors of long life had a larger count of naive CD4+ cells and greater diversity than aged donors. Roughly linearly, TCR beta diversity per million T cells fell as age increased.

Worth noting for this clonotype: The antigen is unknown. One end of the junction does not line up with germline, which may come from a read error.

The CDR3 runs 15 residues. Germline V lookup: CDR1 LNHNV, CDR2 YYDKDF (reference sequence). A sample-barcoded 5' primer and a J-beta primer mix were used in a second PCR of roughly 6 to 11 cycles. Every single cDNA molecule received a tag from a template-switch adaptor with 12 random nucleotides. Each CDR3 protein is one row after TCRdb ran MiXCR on the 5' RACE reads. The sample includes 1.5 million to 2 million distinct CDR3 sequences, roughly 27% of them seen just once. The receptor was isolated from a woman aged 25-40 years in good health. The sequencing sample was made of blood. V and J are TRBV15 and TRBJ2-7, with D maybe TRBD2 (6 bases). CDR3 residues: CTTSRNLALSYEQYF. CDR3 nucleotide sequence: TGTACCACCAGCAGAAATCTAGCGCTCTCCTACGAGCAGTACTTC.